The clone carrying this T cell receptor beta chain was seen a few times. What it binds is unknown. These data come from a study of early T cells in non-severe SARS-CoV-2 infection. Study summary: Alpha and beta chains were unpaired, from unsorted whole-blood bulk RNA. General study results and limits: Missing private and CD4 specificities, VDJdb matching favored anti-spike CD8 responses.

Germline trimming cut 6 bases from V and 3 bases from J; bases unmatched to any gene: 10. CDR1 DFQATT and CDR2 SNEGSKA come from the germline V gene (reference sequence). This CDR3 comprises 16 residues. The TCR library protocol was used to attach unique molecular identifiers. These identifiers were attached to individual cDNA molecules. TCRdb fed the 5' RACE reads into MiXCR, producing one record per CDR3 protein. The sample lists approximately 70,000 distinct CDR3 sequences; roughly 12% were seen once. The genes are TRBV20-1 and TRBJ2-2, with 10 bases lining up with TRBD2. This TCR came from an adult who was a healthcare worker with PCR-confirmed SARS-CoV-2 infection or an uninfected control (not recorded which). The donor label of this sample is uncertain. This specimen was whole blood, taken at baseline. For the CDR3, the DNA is TGCAGTGCCAAGACCGGGACTAGCGATTACACCGGGGAGCTGTTTTTT. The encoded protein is CSAKTGTSDYTGELFF.